One sample yielded the 20 T cell receptor beta chains listed below, sequenced in a study of T cells in Graves' hyperthyroidism and ophthalmopathy (dated by TCRdb to between 2017 and 2020). The library was obtained by multiplex PCR. Sequencing was performed on an Illumina HiSeq 2000. The TCR beta CDR3 regions were amplified from RNA transcripts. The first round of RT-PCR for the TCR CDR3 was performed with the HTBI primer set and the Qiagen OneStep RT-PCR kit. Using fastp at Q25 and MiXCR, TCRdb reprocessed the public reads and kept productive beta chains. Records with the same CDR3 protein are collapsed into one entry carrying the most frequent genes and DNA. This sample is represented by around 610,000 distinct CDR3 sequences; approximately 15% of them were singletons. The ten largest make up around 4.5% of the sample. The material sequenced was blood. Receptors were obtained from a woman in her 40s with Graves' ophthalmopathy.

The rearrangement joins TRBV25-1 to TRBJ2-5; possible D gene TRBD1, 6 bases. This CDR3 has 13 amino acids. V was pared by 7 bases and J by 5 bases, with 14 bases between. CDR1 and CDR2 from the germline V gene are MGHDK and SYGVNS. In DNA form, the CDR3 reads TGTGCCAGCAACAGGGCCCAAGGGGAGACCCAGTACTTC. The encoded protein is CASNRAQGETQYF.

This clonotype was picked up many times. The V and J genes are TRBV2 and TRBJ2-7; D not certain. Germline V gene data show CDR1 as SNHLY and CDR2 as FYNNEI. The CDR3 is made up of 15 amino acids. V shed 2 bases and J shed 2 bases, with 13 bases lying between them. The DNA for the CDR3 is TGTGCCAGCAGTGAAAGGTCGGGTTTACCCTACGAGCAGTACTTC. This gives the protein CASSERSGLPYEQYF.

This clonotype was found many times. The V call is TRBV19, the J call TRBJ1-1, with TRBD1 identical over 9 bases. J was trimmed by 7 bases and V by 3 bases; bases with no gene match: 3. Looked up from germline, CDR1 is LNHDA and CDR2 is SQIVND (reference sequence). This CDR3 contains 13 residues. The CDR3 here is CASSMDRGGEAFF. In nucleotides, the CDR3 is TGTGCCAGTAGTATGGACAGGGGAGGTGAAGCTTTCTTT.

CDR3 DNA: TGTGCCAGCTCAAACTCACAGAGCCACTCCTACGAGCAGTACTTC. The encoded protein is CASSNSQSHSYEQYF. The genes are TRBV18 and TRBJ2-7; D unresolved. The CDR3 length is 15 residues. Trimming took 5 bases from V and 0 from J, leaving 14 bases between them. The germline V gene has CDR1 KGHSH and CDR2 LQKENI.

This clonotype was observed a few times. CDR3 nucleotides: TGTGCCAGCAGCTCTAGTCAGTCAGGGAGTCCCACCTACGAGCAGTACTTC. It codes for CASSSSQSGSPTYEQYF. The chain employs TRBV11-1 and TRBJ2-7, with D perhaps given as TRBD1 or TRBD2 (5 bases each). Germline lookup yields CDR1 SGHAT and CDR2 FQDESV (reference sequence). The V end was cut by 4 bases, the J end by 2 bases, with 21 bases between. This CDR3 is built from 17 residues.

The CDR3 is CASSGADRGFSGANVLTF. CDR3 DNA sequence: TGTGCCAGCAGTGGGGCGGACAGAGGATTCTCTGGGGCCAACGTCCTGACTTTC. The chain links TRBV28 to TRBJ2-6, with a possible D match to TRBD1 (6 bases). Trimming took off 5 bases at V and 0 bases at J, with 17 bases between the two ends. The CDR3 is 18 residues long. CDR1 is MDHEN, CDR2 SYDVKM, per germline.

The chain recombines TRBV5-5 with TRBJ2-2, with D possibly matching TRBD2 (6 bases). Trimming removed 0 bases at V and 5 bases at J, with 11 bases between. The CDR3 length is 15 residues. Germline lookup yields CDR1 SGHKS and CDR2 YYEKEE (reference sequence). The CDR3 spells CASSLAQAGTGELFF. The CDR3 DNA reads TGTGCCAGCAGCTTGGCCCAGGCGGGGACCGGGGAGCTGTTTTTT.

There are many counts of this clonotype. The V and J genes are TRBV28 and TRBJ1-1; 8 nucleotides agree with TRBD1. This CDR3 has 15 amino acids. Germline V gene sequence: CDR1 MDHEN, CDR2 SYDVKM. With 2 bases clipped from V and 7 bases from J, the junction kept 9 bases outside the gene matches. This CDR3 is CASSLRTGWGSEAFF. CDR3 coding DNA: TGTGCCAGCAGTTTACGGACAGGGTGGGGCAGTGAAGCTTTCTTT.

This clonotype was counted at least ten times. This chain connects TRBV28 to TRBJ2-7; 10 bases agree with TRBD2. The ends lost 2 bases at V and 5 bases at J; junction bases unmatched: 6. The germline gives CDR1 MDHEN, CDR2 SYDVKM. This CDR3 is 15 amino acids long. In DNA, the CDR3 is TGTGCCAGCAGTTTAATTACTAGCGGGATCAACGAGCAGTACTTC. Translation gives CASSLITSGINEQYF.

This chain connects TRBV28 to TRBJ1-5, with D tentatively TRBD1 (6 bases). The germline gives CDR1 MDHEN, CDR2 SYDVKM. V was trimmed by 6 bases and J by 6 bases, leaving 15 bases between them. CDR3 length: 14 residues. CDR3 loop: CASSGGLESQPQHF. CDR3 nucleotide sequence: TGTGCCAGCAGCGGGGGGCTGGAAAGTCAGCCCCAGCATTTT.

CDR3 sequence: CASSLITTGGLGNTIYF. In DNA, the CDR3 is TGTGCCAGCAGCTTAATTACGACAGGGGGCCTTGGAAACACCATATATTTT. This chain links TRBV11-2 with TRBJ1-3; 10 nucleotides match TRBD1. J lost 3 bases, V lost 2 bases, and 7 bases had no gene match. This CDR3 has 17 residues. Germline V CDR1 and CDR2: SGHAT, FQNNGV.

This clonotype was seen a single time. Lacking the conserved final phenylalanine or tryptophan, this CDR3 likely reflects a read error. This chain links TRBV7-8 with TRBJ2-7, with 7 bases aligning to TRBD2. Unmatched junction bases numbered 11, after V lost 5 bases and J lost 7 bases. CDR1 is SGHVS and CDR2 is FQNEAQ in the germline V gene. This CDR3 is 14 amino acids long. The CDR3: CASSPTAGAQEQYL. In DNA, the CDR3 is TGTGCCAGCAGCCCAACGGCGGGAGCTCAAGAGCAGTACCTC.

This clonotype was counted many times. The rearrangement joins TRBV28 to TRBJ2-5; either TRBD1 or TRBD2 may supply D (7 bases each). The germline gives CDR1 MDHEN, CDR2 SYDVKM. V was cut by 5 bases and J by 2 bases, with 15 bases left in between. The CDR3 has 15 amino acids. In nucleotides, the CDR3 is TGTGCCAGCAGTATCCAGGGGGGAGGGCAAGAGACCCAGTACTTC. Residues: CASSIQGGGQETQYF.

This clonotype has at least ten counts. The chain links TRBV24-1 to TRBJ2-5; D is unresolved. This CDR3 contains 16 residues. V was clipped by 2 bases and J by 5 bases, with 17 bases between them. Germline V gene sequence: CDR1 KGHDR, CDR2 SFDVKD. The CDR3 sequence is CATSDSRAGEIETQYF. The DNA for the CDR3 is TGTGCCACCAGTGATTCAAGGGCAGGAGAAATCGAGACCCAGTACTTC.

The genes are TRBV11-2 and TRBJ2-6; TRBD1 matches at 7 bases. V shed 6 bases, J shed 1 base, and the junction held 9 bases outside the gene matches. Germline lookup yields CDR1 SGHAT and CDR2 FQNNGV. The CDR3 is 17 amino acids. CDR3 protein: CASSWTGKNSGANVLTF. CDR3 sequence (DNA): TGTGCCAGCAGTTGGACAGGAAAGAATTCTGGGGCCAACGTCCTGACTTTC. Variable domain in full (rest from reference TRBV11-2 and TRBJ2-6): EAGVAQSPRYKIIEKRQSVAFWCNPISGHATLYWYQQILGQGPKLLIQFQNNGVVDDSQLPKDRFSAERLKGVDSTLKIQPAKLEDSAVYLCASSWTGKNSGANVLTFGAGSRLTVL.

This clonotype turned up a few times. The chain joins TRBV28 to TRBJ2-7; 8 positions agree with TRBD1. CDR1 is MDHEN, CDR2 SYDVKM, per germline. The CDR3 length is 14 residues. V shed 6 bases, J shed 4 bases, and the junction held 8 bases outside the gene matches. The CDR3: CASRRGTGVYEQYF. The DNA of the CDR3 is TGTGCCAGCAGGCGCGGGACAGGAGTTTACGAGCAGTACTTC.

This clonotype was detected many times. This chain connects TRBV6-4 to TRBJ2-2; D is tentatively TRBD1 or TRBD2 (5 bases each). The CDR3 sequence is 17 residues long. Germline-derived CDR1 and CDR2 are MRHNA and SNTAGT. V lost 6 bases and J 6 bases, leaving 23 bases between the germline ends. The CDR3 DNA reads TGTGCCAGCAGCGGCGCCGGGGTGGGGGAGAGGCCCGGGGAGCTGTTTTTT. It yields the protein CASSGAGVGERPGELFF.

This clonotype was seen repeatedly, ten times or more. V and J are TRBV7-8 and TRBJ2-7, with 11 nucleotides matching TRBD1. Germline V gives CDR1 SGHVS, CDR2 FQNEAQ. CDR3 size: 14 residues. V was pared by 4 bases and J by 7 bases, with 6 bases of the junction left unmatched. The CDR3, as DNA: TGTGCCAGCAGCTCCGGACAGGGGGCGCTTGAGCAGTACTTC. It translates to CASSSGQGALEQYF.

The table lists this clonotype with many counts. The CDR3 DNA reads TGTGCCAGTAGTGTGACTAGCGGGACGTACAATGAGCAGTTCTTC. It is translated as CASSVTSGTYNEQFF. J is TRBJ2-1 and V is TRBV19, with TRBD2 identical over 11 bases. The CDR3 runs 15 residues. Germline V gene data show CDR1 as LNHDA and CDR2 as SQIVND (reference sequence). Trimming at V came to 5 bases and at J to 4 bases, leaving 4 bases not matched to a gene.

This clonotype was recorded at least ten times. This sequence joins TRBV28 and TRBJ1-5; D unresolved. Trimming removed 2 bases from V and 1 base from J, with 12 bases in between. This CDR3 has 16 amino acids. The germline CDR1 and CDR2 sequences are MDHEN and SYDVKM. The CDR3, as DNA: TGTGCCAGCAGTTTAGGCGCGACCAAAAGCAATCAGCCCCAGCATTTT. Its protein is CASSLGATKSNQPQHF.